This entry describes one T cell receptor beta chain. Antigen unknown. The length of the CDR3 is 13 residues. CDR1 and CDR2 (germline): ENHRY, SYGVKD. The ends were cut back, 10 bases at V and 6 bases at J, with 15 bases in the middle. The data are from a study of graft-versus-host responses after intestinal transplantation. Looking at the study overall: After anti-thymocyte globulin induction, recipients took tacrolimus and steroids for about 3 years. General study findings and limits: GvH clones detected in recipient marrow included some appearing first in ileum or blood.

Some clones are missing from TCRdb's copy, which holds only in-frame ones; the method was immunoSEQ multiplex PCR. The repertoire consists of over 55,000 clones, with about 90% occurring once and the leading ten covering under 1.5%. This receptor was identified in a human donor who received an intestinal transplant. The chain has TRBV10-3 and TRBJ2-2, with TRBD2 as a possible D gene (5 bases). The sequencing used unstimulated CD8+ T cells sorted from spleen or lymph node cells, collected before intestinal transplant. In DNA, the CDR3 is TGTGCCAGTCACTACGGGGTAGCCGGGGAGCTGTTTTTT. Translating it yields CASHYGVAGELFF.